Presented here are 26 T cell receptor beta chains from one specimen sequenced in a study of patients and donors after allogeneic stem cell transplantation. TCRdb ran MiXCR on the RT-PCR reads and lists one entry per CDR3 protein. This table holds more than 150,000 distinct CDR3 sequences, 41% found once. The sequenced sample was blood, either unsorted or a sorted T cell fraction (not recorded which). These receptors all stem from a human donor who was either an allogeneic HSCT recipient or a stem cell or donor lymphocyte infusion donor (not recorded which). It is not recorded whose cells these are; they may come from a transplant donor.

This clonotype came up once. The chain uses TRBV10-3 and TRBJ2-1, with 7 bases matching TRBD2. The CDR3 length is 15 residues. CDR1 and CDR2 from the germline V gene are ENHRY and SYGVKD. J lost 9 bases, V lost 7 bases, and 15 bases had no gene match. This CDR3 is CAIKLVSGALGEQFF. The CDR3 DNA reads TGTGCCATCAAACTGGTAAGCGGGGCCCTCGGTGAGCAGTTCTTC.

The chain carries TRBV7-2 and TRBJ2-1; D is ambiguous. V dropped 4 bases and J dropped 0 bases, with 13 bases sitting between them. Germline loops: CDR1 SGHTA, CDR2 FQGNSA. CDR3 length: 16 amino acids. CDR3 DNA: TGTGCCAGCAGCTACCCCCCGGTGAGCTCCTACAATGAGCAGTTCTTC. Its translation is CASSYPPVSSYNEQFF.

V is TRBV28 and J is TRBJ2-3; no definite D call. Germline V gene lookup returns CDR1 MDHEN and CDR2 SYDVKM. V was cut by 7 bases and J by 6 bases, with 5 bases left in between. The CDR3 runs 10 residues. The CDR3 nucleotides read TGTGCCAGCAAGTTGGATACGCAGTATTTT. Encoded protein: CASKLDTQYF.

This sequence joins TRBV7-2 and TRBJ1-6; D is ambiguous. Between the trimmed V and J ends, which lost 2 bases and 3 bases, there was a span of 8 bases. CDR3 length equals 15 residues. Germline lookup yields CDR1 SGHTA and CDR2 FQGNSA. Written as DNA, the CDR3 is TGTGCCAGCAGCTTATTAGAGGGCTATAATTCACCCCTCCACTTT. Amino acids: CASSLLEGYNSPLHF.

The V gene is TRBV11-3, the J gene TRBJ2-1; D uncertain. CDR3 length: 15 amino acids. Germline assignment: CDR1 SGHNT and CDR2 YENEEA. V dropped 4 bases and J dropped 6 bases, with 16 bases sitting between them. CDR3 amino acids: CASSSDGGFGNEQFF. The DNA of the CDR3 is TGTGCCAGCAGCTCCGACGGTGGTTTTGGCAATGAGCAGTTCTTC.

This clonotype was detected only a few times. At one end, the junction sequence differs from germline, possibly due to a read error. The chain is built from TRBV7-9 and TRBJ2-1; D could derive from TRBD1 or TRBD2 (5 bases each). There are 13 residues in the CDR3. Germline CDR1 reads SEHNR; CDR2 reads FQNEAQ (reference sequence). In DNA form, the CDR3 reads TGTGCCAGCAGCGGGACCTCCGACAATGAGCAGTTCTTC. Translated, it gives CASSGTSDNEQFF.

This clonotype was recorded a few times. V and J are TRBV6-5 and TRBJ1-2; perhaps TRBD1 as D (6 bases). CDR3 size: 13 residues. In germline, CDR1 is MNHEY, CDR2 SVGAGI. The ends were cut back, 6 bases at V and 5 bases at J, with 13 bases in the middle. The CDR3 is CASRRTAEYGYTF. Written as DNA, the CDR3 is TGTGCCAGCAGACGGACAGCAGAATATGGCTACACCTTC.

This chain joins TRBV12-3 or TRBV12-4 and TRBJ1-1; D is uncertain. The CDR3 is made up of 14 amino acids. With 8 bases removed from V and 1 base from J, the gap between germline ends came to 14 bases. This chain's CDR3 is CASRPPPGNTEAFF. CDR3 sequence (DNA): TGTGCCAGCCGACCGCCCCCCGGGAACACTGAAGCTTTCTTT.

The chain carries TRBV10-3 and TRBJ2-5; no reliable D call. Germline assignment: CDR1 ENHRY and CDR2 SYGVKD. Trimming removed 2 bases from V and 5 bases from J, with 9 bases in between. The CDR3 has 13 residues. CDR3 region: CAISEGLRETQYF. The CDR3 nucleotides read TGTGCCATCAGTGAGGGCCTCCGGGAGACCCAGTACTTC.

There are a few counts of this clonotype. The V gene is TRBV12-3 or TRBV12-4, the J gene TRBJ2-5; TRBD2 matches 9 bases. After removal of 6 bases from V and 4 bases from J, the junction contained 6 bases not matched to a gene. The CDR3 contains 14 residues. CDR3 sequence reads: CASSLAGPRETQYF. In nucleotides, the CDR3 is TGTGCCAGCAGCCTAGCGGGGCCCAGAGAGACCCAGTACTTC.

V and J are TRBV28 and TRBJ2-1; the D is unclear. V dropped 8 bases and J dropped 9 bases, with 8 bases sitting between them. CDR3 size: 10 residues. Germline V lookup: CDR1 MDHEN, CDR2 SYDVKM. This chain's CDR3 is CASGLSEQFF. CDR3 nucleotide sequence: TGTGCCAGCGGGCTTAGTGAGCAGTTCTTC.

The CDR3 loop is CASSRLAGPNTGELFF. CDR3 sequence (DNA): TGTGCCAGCAGCCGACTAGCGGGACCGAACACCGGGGAGCTGTTTTTT. The chain employs TRBV7-8 and TRBJ2-2; 11 bases line up with TRBD2. Trimming took 5 bases from V and 0 from J; bases not matched to a gene: 2. CDR3 length: 16 amino acids. The germline V gene has CDR1 SGHVS and CDR2 FQNEAQ.

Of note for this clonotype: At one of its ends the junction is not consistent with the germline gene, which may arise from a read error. The CDR3 DNA reads TGTGCCAGCAGCTGGGACAGAGACACTGTAGCTTTCTTT. Encoded protein: CASSWDRDTVAFF. The chain employs TRBV7-2 and TRBJ1-1, with 7 bases aligning to TRBD1. This CDR3 spans 13 amino acids. The V gene's germline CDR1 is SGHTA and CDR2 FQGNSA.

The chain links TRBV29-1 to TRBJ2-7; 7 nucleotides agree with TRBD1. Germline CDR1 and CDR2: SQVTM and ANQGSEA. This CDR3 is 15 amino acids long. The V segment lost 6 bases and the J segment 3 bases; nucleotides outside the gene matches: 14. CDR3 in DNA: TGCAGCGTGCGGACAGGCTCGAATCCTAACTACGAGCAGTACTTC. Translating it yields CSVRTGSNPNYEQYF.

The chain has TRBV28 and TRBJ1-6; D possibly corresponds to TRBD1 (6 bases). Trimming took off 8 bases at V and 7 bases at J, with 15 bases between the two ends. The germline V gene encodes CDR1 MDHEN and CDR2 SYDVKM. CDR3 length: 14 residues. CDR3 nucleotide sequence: TGTGCCAGCCTCCGGGGGCAATCGAATTCACCCCTCCACTTT. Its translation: CASLRGQSNSPLHF.

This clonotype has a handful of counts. CDR3 sequence reads: CASAVRGGLGYGYTF. The CDR3 nucleotides are TGTGCCAGCGCCGTGAGAGGGGGTCTCGGCTATGGCTACACCTTC. The chain couples TRBV12-3 or TRBV12-4 to TRBJ1-2, with a weak D call TRBD1 (6 bases). The length of the CDR3 is 15 residues. V lost 8 bases and J lost 4, with 20 bases in between.

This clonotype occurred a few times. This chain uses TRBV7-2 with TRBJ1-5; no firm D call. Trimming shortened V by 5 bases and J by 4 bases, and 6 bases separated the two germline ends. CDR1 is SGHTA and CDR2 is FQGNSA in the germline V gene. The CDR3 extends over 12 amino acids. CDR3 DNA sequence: TGTGCCAGCAGCATGGGGAATCAGCCCCAGCATTTT. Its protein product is CASSMGNQPQHF.

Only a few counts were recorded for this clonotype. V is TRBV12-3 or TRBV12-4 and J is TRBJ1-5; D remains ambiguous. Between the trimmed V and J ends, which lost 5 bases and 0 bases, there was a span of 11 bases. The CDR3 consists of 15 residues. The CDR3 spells CASSPIRISNQPQHF. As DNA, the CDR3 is TGTGCCAGCAGTCCCATCCGGATTAGCAATCAGCCCCAGCATTTT.

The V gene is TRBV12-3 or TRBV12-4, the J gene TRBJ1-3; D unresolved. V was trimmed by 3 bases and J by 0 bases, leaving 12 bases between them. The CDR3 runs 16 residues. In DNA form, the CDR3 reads TGTGCCAGCAGTTTTCGGCAGTTTCACTCTGGAAACACCATATATTTT. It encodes CASSFRQFHSGNTIYF.

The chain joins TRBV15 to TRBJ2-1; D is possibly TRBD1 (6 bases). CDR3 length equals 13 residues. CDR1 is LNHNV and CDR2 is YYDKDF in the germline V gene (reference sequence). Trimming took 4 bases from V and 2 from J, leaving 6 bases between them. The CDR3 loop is CATSTGAYNEQFF. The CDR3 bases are TGTGCCACCAGCACAGGGGCCTACAATGAGCAGTTCTTC.

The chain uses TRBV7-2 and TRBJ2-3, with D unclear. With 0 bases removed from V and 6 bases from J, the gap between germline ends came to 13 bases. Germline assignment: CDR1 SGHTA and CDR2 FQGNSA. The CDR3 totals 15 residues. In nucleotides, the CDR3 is TGTGCCAGCAGCTTAGCGTTGTCATCACTCGATACGCAGTATTTT. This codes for CASSLALSSLDTQYF.

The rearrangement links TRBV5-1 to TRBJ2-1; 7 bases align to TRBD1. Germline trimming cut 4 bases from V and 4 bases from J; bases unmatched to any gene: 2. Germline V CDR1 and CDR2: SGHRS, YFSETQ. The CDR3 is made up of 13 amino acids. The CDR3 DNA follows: TGCGCCAGCAGCACGGGACAGTACAATGAGCAGTTCTTC. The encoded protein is CASSTGQYNEQFF. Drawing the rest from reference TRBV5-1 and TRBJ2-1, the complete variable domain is KAGVTQTPRYLIKTRGQQVTLSCSPISGHRSVSWYQQTPGQGLQFLFEYFSETQRNKGNFPGRFSGRQFSNSRSEMNVSTLELGDSALYLCASSTGQYNEQFFGPGTRLTVL.

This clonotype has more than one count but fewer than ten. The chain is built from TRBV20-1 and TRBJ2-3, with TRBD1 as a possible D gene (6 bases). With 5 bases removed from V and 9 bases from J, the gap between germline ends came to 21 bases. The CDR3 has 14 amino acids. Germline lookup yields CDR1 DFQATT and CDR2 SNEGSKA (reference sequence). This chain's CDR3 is CSAALGAMGTTQYF. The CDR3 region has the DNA TGCAGTGCTGCCTTGGGGGCGATGGGAACGACGCAGTATTTT.

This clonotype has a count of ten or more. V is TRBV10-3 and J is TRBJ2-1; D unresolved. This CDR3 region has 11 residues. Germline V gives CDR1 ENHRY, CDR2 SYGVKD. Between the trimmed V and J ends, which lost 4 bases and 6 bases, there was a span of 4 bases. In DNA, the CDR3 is TGTGCCATCAGTGTATCCAATGAGCAGTTCTTC. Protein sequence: CAISVSNEQFF.

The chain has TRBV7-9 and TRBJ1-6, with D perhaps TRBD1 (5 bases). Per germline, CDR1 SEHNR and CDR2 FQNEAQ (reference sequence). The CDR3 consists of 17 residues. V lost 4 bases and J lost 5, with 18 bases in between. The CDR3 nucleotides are TGTGCCAGCAGCTGGGCGGGGGGGAGAAGACATAATTCACCCCTCCACTTT. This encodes CASSWAGGRRHNSPLHF. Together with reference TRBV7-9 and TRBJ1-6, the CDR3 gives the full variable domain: DTGVSQNPRHKITKRGQNVTFRCDPISEHNRLYWYRQTLGQGPEFLTYFQNEAQLEKSRLLSDRFSAERPKGSFSTLEIQRTEQGDSAMYLCASSWAGGRRHNSPLHFGNGTRLTVT.

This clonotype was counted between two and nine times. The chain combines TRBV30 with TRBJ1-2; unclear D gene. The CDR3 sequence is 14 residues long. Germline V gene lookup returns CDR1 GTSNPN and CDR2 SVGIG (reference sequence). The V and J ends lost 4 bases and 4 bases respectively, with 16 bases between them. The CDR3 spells CAWKRQPESYGYTF. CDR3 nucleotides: TGTGCCTGGAAACGGCAGCCCGAGAGCTATGGCTACACCTTC. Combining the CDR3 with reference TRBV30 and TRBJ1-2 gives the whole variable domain SQTIHQWPATLVQPVGSPLSLECTVEGTSNPNLYWYRQAAGRGLQLLFYSVGIGQISSEVPQNLSASRPQDRQFILSSKKLLLSDSGFYLCAWKRQPESYGYTFGSGTRLTVV.